Shown below are 14 T cell receptor beta chains from a single sample sequenced in a study of T cell clonotyping in hematopoietic cell transplantation. Time point in this sample: recipient sample about 28 days before transplant, after cytoreduction. The data were produced by immunoSEQ multiplex PCR, yet TCRdb's version contains in-frame clones alone and is incomplete. The table includes under 45,000 clones, roughly 94% detected once. The starting material was peripheral blood mononuclear cells, obtained before stem cell transplant. The origin of the receptors is a man aged 35-49 years with chronic myeloid leukemia. Some clones in this sample may be carry-over from other donors' samples.

This clone was seen just once. The CDR3 spells CASSMGVSSGNTIYF. The CDR3 DNA sequence: TGTGCCAGTAGTATGGGAGTGAGCTCTGGAAACACCATATATTTT. The chain has TRBV19 and TRBJ1-3; D is undetermined. V was clipped by 3 bases and J by 0 bases, with 9 bases between them. Germline V gene data show CDR1 as LNHDA and CDR2 as SQIVND (reference sequence). CDR3 size: 15 residues. Using reference TRBV19 and TRBJ1-3 for the parts outside the CDR3, the full variable domain is DGGITQSPKYLFRKEGQNVTLSCEQNLNHDAMYWYRQDPGQGLRLIYYSQIVNDFQKGDIAEGYSVSREKKESFPLTVTSAQKNPTAFYLCASSMGVSSGNTIYFGEGSWLTVV.

The chain has TRBV28 and TRBJ1-2; perhaps TRBD1 as D (6 bases). This CDR3 has 17 amino acids. The germline V gene has CDR1 MDHEN and CDR2 SYDVKM. V shed 3 bases and J shed 2 bases, with 19 bases lying between them. The CDR3 nucleotides read TGTGCCAGCAGTTTGGAATTTGTGGGGGGCATCAACTATGGCTACACCTTC. It specifies CASSLEFVGGINYGYTF.

CDR3 nucleotide sequence: TGTGCCAGCAGCTCTCGACCGGACTTCTCTGGAAACACCATATATTTT. Translation: CASSSRPDFSGNTIYF. The rearrangement uses TRBV9 and TRBJ1-3; D is undetermined. Germline V gene lookup returns CDR1 SGDLS and CDR2 YYNGEE. This CDR3 region has 16 residues. Trimming left V 4 bases short and J 0 bases short, with 14 bases between.

V gene TRBV30 combines with J gene TRBJ1-5; D is undetermined. The CDR3 sequence is 13 residues long. Germline values: CDR1 GTSNPN, CDR2 SVGIG (reference sequence). Between the trimmed V and J ends, which lost 5 bases and 0 bases, there was a span of 8 bases. CDR3 loop: CAWGEASNQPQHF. The CDR3 DNA sequence: TGTGCCTGGGGGGAGGCTAGCAATCAGCCCCAGCATTTT.

The chain joins TRBV11-3 to TRBJ2-5; unclear D gene. The V end was cut by 2 bases, the J end by 4 bases, with 11 bases between. The CDR3 totals 14 residues. Germline loops: CDR1 SGHNT, CDR2 YENEEA. In DNA, the CDR3 is TGTGCCAGCAGCTTAAGATCGGGTGGAGAGACCCAGTACTTC. Translation gives CASSLRSGGETQYF.

The chain uses TRBV7-8 and TRBJ1-5, with 7 bases fitting TRBD1. The J segment lost 4 bases and the V segment lost 9 bases, leaving 6 bases of the junction unmatched. Germline values: CDR1 SGHVS, CDR2 FQNEAQ. This CDR3 has 13 residues. The CDR3 is CASGGGRNQPQHF. CDR3 sequence (DNA): TGTGCCAGTGGAGGGGGCAGAAATCAGCCCCAGCATTTT.

The chain carries TRBV30 and TRBJ2-7; possibly TRBD2 for D (5 bases). The CDR3 is 12 residues long. Germline assignment: CDR1 GTSNPN and CDR2 SVGIG (reference sequence). Trimming shortened V by 6 bases and J by 7 bases, and 16 bases separated the two germline ends. CDR3 bases: TGTGCCTGCTCCCGGGAACCCTGGGAGCAGTACTTC. Protein sequence: CACSREPWEQYF.

The genes are TRBV11-3 and TRBJ2-7, with D maybe TRBD1 (6 bases). Trimming removed 10 bases from V and 1 base from J, with 23 bases in between. Germline V lookup: CDR1 SGHNT, CDR2 YENEEA. CDR3 length: 16 residues. The CDR3 spells CATRGVTYQGSYEQYF. The DNA for the CDR3 is TGTGCCACCAGGGGTGTGACCTACCAGGGATCCTACGAGCAGTACTTC. The whole variable domain, filled in from reference TRBV11-3 and TRBJ2-7, reads EAGVVQSPRYKIIEKKQPVAFWCNPISGHNTLYWYLQNLGQGPELLIRYENEEAVDDSQLPKDRFSAERLKGVDSTLKIQPAELGDSAVYLCATRGVTYQGSYEQYFGPGTRLTVT.

The V gene is TRBV29-1, the J gene TRBJ2-6, with D tentatively TRBD1 or TRBD2 (5 bases each). Trimming took off 6 bases at V and 1 base at J, with 7 bases between the two ends. From germline, CDR1 is SQVTM and CDR2 ANQGSEA. This CDR3 region has 13 residues. The CDR3 bases are TGCAGCGTCGGGACGTCTGGGGCCAACGTCCTGACTTTC. It specifies CSVGTSGANVLTF. The whole variable domain, remainder taken from reference TRBV29-1 and TRBJ2-6, is SAVISQKPSRDICQRGTSLTIQCQVDSQVTMMFWYRQQPGQSLTLIATANQGSEATYESGFVIDKFPISRPNLTFSTLTVSNMSPEDSSIYLCSVGTSGANVLTFGAGSRLTVL.

This clone was observed once. The V call is TRBV5-1, the J call TRBJ2-7, with 9 nucleotides matching TRBD1. Germline values: CDR1 SGHRS, CDR2 YFSETQ. Trimming took 4 bases from V and 0 from J; bases not matched to a gene: 5. The CDR3 has 15 amino acids. CDR3 nucleotides: TGCGCCAGCAGCCCCAGACAGGGGGGCTCCTACGAGCAGTACTTC. This codes for CASSPRQGGSYEQYF.

This chain links TRBV7-2 with TRBJ1-2; 7 nucleotides align to TRBD1. V was clipped by 5 bases and J by 0 bases; unmatched bases: 6. CDR3 size: 15 residues. Germline V lookup: CDR1 SGHTA, CDR2 FQGNSA. The CDR3 region is CASSRAGTANYGYTF. CDR3 sequence (DNA): TGTGCCAGCAGCCGAGCAGGGACAGCTAACTATGGCTACACCTTC.

The rearrangement joins TRBV7-9 to TRBJ1-2; D not resolved. The V and J ends lost 3 bases and 0 bases respectively, with 5 bases between them. This CDR3 comprises 13 residues. Germline CDR1 SEHNR, CDR2 FQNEAQ (reference sequence). The CDR3 region is CASSLGANYGYTF. In DNA form, the CDR3 reads TGTGCCAGCAGCTTGGGAGCTAACTATGGCTACACCTTC.

A single count supports this clone. J is TRBJ2-7 and V is TRBV9; D possibly uses TRBD1 or TRBD2 (6 bases each). This CDR3 region has 15 residues. The germline CDR1 and CDR2 sequences are SGDLS and YYNGEE. V was cut by 0 bases and J by 6 bases, with 16 bases left in between. The CDR3 DNA reads TGTGCCAGCAGCGTAGGAGGGGGGCCCCTCGGCGAGCAGTACTTC. Protein sequence: CASSVGGGPLGEQYF.

This chain connects TRBV5-6 to TRBJ1-2; possible D gene TRBD1, 5 bases. Trimming pared 4 bases from V and 7 bases from J, leaving 23 bases between. This CDR3 region has 16 residues. Germline CDR1 is SGHDT and CDR2 is YYEEEE. This chain's CDR3 is CASSAVGREGPGGYTF. Here the CDR3 DNA reads TGTGCCAGCAGCGCGGTGGGACGGGAGGGCCCCGGTGGCTACACCTTC.